These 5 T cell receptor beta chains were all obtained from the same sample, sequenced in a study of Graves' ophthalmopathy and Graves' hyperthyroidism. From RNA, the CDR3 regions of TCR beta chains were amplified and sequenced. First-round RT-PCR with HTBI primers preceded a second-round multiplex PCR. Via MiXCR, TCRdb re-called the multiplex PCR reads, giving one row per CDR3 protein. Seen here are 680,000 or so distinct CDR3 sequences, about a fifth observed once, and the top ten hold more than 5.5%. The sequenced material came from peripheral blood. The receptors originated from a woman aged 18-35 years with stable Graves' hyperthyroidism. Some clones in this sample may be carry-over from other donors' samples.

This clonotype was seen many times. The gene calls are TRBV2 and TRBJ2-7; 7 bases agree with TRBD2. CDR3 length equals 14 residues. V shed 6 bases and J 0 bases; nucleotides not matched to a gene: 5. The germline CDR1 and CDR2 sequences are SNHLY and FYNNEI. DNA for the CDR3: TGTGCCAGCAGCGGGACTAAAAACTCCTACGAGCAGTACTTC. Translating gives CASSGTKNSYEQYF.

Ten or more counts support this clonotype. The gene calls are TRBV2 and TRBJ1-2, with a weak D call TRBD1 (6 bases). This CDR3 is built from 13 residues. V dropped 6 bases and J dropped 0 bases, with 8 bases sitting between them. Germline CDR1 SNHLY, CDR2 FYNNEI. The CDR3 sequence is CASSGGPNYGYTF. The DNA of the CDR3 is TGTGCCAGCAGCGGGGGGCCTAACTATGGCTACACCTTC.

This clonotype was picked up many times. This chain uses TRBV9 with TRBJ2-3; no clear D gene. Germline V gives CDR1 SGDLS, CDR2 YYNGEE. With 3 bases removed from V and 1 base from J, the gap between germline ends came to 6 bases. The CDR3 has 13 residues. The CDR3 DNA follows: TGTGCCAGCAGCGCCACTGGCACAGATACGCAGTATTTT. Its protein product is CASSATGTDTQYF.

With regard to this clonotype: Its ends do not fully match the called genes, so a read error is possible. The chain has TRBV5-1 and TRBJ1-1; D not resolved. The length of the CDR3 is 15 residues. In germline, CDR1 is SGHRS, CDR2 YFSETQ. The chain's CDR3 is CASSLEPEMNTEACF. The DNA for the CDR3 is TGCGCCAGCAGCTTGGAGCCAGAAATGAACACTGAAGCTTGCTTT.

Many counts were recorded for this clonotype. The chain's CDR3 is CASSPSRDRGWQETQYF. The CDR3 DNA is TGTGCCAGCAGTCCCTCCCGGGACAGGGGGTGGCAAGAGACCCAGTACTTC. V and J are TRBV27 and TRBJ2-5; 11 nucleotides match TRBD1. The CDR3 has 17 residues. Germline CDR1 MNHEY, CDR2 SMNVEV (reference sequence). The junction had 10 bases not matched to a gene; V was cut back by 5 bases and J by 2 bases.